This entry lists 17 T cell receptor beta chains sequenced from one sample in a study of T-cell memory formation after mild COVID-19. Each CDR3 protein gets one entry after TCRdb re-called the 5' RACE reads with MiXCR. The profile covers about 180,000 distinct CDR3 sequences, with 16% appearing a single time and 2% to 2.5% taken by the ten largest. The sequencing input was PBMCs or a T cell subset sorted from them (not recorded which). These receptors all stem from an adult woman who had mild COVID-19 (a few samples of this study predate the infection). Cell type and time point are not known.

This clonotype was seen more than once but under ten times. The rearrangement uses TRBV12-3 or TRBV12-4 and TRBJ2-7, with TRBD1 as a possible D gene (7 bases). The V end was cut by 3 bases, the J end by 7 bases, with 13 bases between. The CDR3 runs to 13 residues. The CDR3 DNA reads as TGTGCCAGCAGTTTGGAGGGGGCGGGGGAGCAGTACTTC. It encodes CASSLEGAGEQYF.

The table lists this clonotype with a few counts. The chain recombines TRBV28 with TRBJ2-3, with D unclear. Germline-derived CDR1 and CDR2 are MDHEN and SYDVKM. Trimming took off 9 bases at V and 2 bases at J, with 15 bases between the two ends. The CDR3 totals 14 residues. CDR3 sequence: CARKIGPSTDTQYF. CDR3 nucleotides: TGTGCCAGGAAAATCGGACCCTCCACAGATACGCAGTATTTT.

The chain couples TRBV18 to TRBJ1-1; D may be TRBD1 (6 bases). Looked up from germline, CDR1 is KGHSH and CDR2 is LQKENI. The CDR3 totals 13 residues. V was trimmed by 2 bases and J by 4 bases, leaving 8 bases between them. This chain's CDR3 is CASSPKGGTEAFF. Here the CDR3 DNA reads TGTGCCAGCTCACCAAAGGGGGGCACTGAAGCTTTCTTT.

This clonotype was seen a handful of times. The V gene is TRBV5-5, the J gene TRBJ1-2; 7 nucleotides align to TRBD1. The CDR3 totals 14 residues. The germline CDR1 and CDR2 sequences are SGHKS and YYEKEE (reference sequence). V dropped 4 bases and J dropped 4; count of bases not matched to a gene: 7. CDR3 nucleotides: TGTGCCAGCAGCGCGAAGACAGGGAGCTATGGCTACACCTTC. Its protein product is CASSAKTGSYGYTF.

The V call is TRBV4-1, the J call TRBJ2-7, with 9 bases matching TRBD1. Trimming at V came to 4 bases and at J to 3 bases, leaving 4 bases not matched to a gene. The germline gives CDR1 MGHRA, CDR2 YSYEKL. This CDR3 is built from 14 residues. The DNA of the CDR3 is TGCGCCAGCAGCCGAGAGACAGGGGGCTACGAGCAGTACTTC. It codes for CASSRETGGYEQYF.

This clonotype was seen a few times. The J gene is TRBJ1-4, the V gene TRBV3-1; unclear D gene. Germline V gene data show CDR1 as LGHDT and CDR2 as YNNKEL (reference sequence). This CDR3 is built from 15 residues. With 7 bases removed from V and 5 bases from J, the gap between germline ends came to 17 bases. CDR3 amino acids: CASTKVAGLNEKLFF. The CDR3 nucleotides are TGTGCCAGCACCAAAGTGGCGGGATTGAATGAAAAACTGTTTTTT.

This chain uses TRBV5-6 with TRBJ1-5; no definite D call. This CDR3 has 14 residues. The germline gives CDR1 SGHDT, CDR2 YYEEEE. The ends were cut back, 3 bases at V and 0 bases at J, with 7 bases in the middle. The CDR3 region has the DNA TGTGCCAGCAGCTATTATTATAGCAATCAGCCCCAGCATTTT. Translation gives CASSYYYSNQPQHF. Variable domain in full (rest from reference TRBV5-6 and TRBJ1-5): DAGVTQSPTHLIKTRGQQVTLRCSPKSGHDTVSWYQQALGQGPQFIFQYYEEEERQRGNFPDRFSGHQFPNYSSELNVNALLLGDSALYLCASSYYYSNQPQHFGDGTRLSIL.

V and J are TRBV3-1 and TRBJ1-1; 8 bases line up with TRBD1. With 1 base clipped from V and 4 bases from J, the junction kept 5 bases outside the gene matches. Germline values: CDR1 LGHDT, CDR2 YNNKEL (reference sequence). The CDR3 extends over 15 amino acids. CDR3 loop: CASSQADRAGTEAFF. CDR3 coding DNA: TGTGCCAGCAGCCAAGCGGACAGGGCTGGCACTGAAGCTTTCTTT.

This sequence joins TRBV10-3 and TRBJ2-7; 12 bases are shared with TRBD1. CDR1 is ENHRY, CDR2 SYGVKD, per germline. J was trimmed by 7 bases and V by 10 bases; bases with no gene match: 8. The CDR3 spans 13 residues. CDR3 sequence (DNA): TGTGCCACGACCGGGACAGGGGGCACGGAGCAGTACTTC. It translates to CATTGTGGTEQYF.

This clonotype came up a few times. The chain is built from TRBV12-3 or TRBV12-4 and TRBJ2-7, with 8 bases lining up with TRBD1. The CDR3 covers 14 residues. V gave up 4 bases and J gave up 1 base; unmatched junction bases: 3. CDR3 protein: CASSSQGESYEQYF. CDR3 DNA sequence: TGTGCCAGCAGTTCACAGGGGGAATCCTACGAGCAGTACTTC.

This chain joins TRBV5-1 and TRBJ1-2, with 7 bases aligning to TRBD1. The germline gives CDR1 SGHRS, CDR2 YFSETQ. Trimming took 4 bases from V and 7 from J; bases not matched to a gene: 4. The CDR3 consists of 12 residues. DNA of the CDR3: TGCGCCAGCAGCACCGGGACAGTTGGCTACACCTTC. It encodes CASSTGTVGYTF.

This clonotype was seen at least ten times. This chain uses TRBV12-3 or TRBV12-4 with TRBJ2-7; D gene uncertain. The CDR3 has 12 amino acids. Trimming removed 3 bases from V and 0 bases from J, with 3 bases in between. The CDR3 sequence: CASSLLSYEQYF. The CDR3, as DNA: TGTGCCAGCAGTTTGCTCTCCTACGAGCAGTACTTC.

V gene TRBV25-1 combines with J gene TRBJ2-1, with TRBD2 identical over 10 bases. From germline, CDR1 is MGHDK and CDR2 SYGVNS. V trimming: 8 bases; J trimming: 2 bases; junction bases outside the gene matches: 3. CDR3 size: 14 residues. The CDR3 loop reads CASRTSGTYNEQFF. CDR3 sequence (DNA): TGTGCCAGCCGGACTAGCGGTACCTACAATGAGCAGTTCTTC.

The V call is TRBV7-9, the J call TRBJ1-1, with D maybe TRBD1 (5 bases). The CDR3 is 15 residues long. CDR1 SEHNR and CDR2 FQNEAQ come from the germline V gene (reference sequence). Trimming pared 5 bases from V and 4 bases from J, leaving 17 bases between. Here the CDR3 DNA reads TGTGCCAGCAGCCCCATTGGGGGGGAGAGCACTGAAGCTTTCTTT. It is translated as CASSPIGGESTEAFF.

The rearrangement uses TRBV29-1 and TRBJ2-3; D perhaps matches TRBD2 (5 bases). Germline-derived CDR1 and CDR2 are SQVTM and ANQGSEA. CDR3 length: 15 amino acids. The V and J ends lost 6 bases and 2 bases respectively, with 18 bases between them. CDR3 nucleotides: TGCAGCGTCCCGGTCAGGCTAGCTTACACAGATACGCAGTATTTT. Translated, it gives CSVPVRLAYTDTQYF.

This chain joins TRBV5-1 and TRBJ2-1; no firm D call. V was cut by 0 bases and J by 1 base, with 11 bases left in between. This CDR3 has 16 amino acids. From germline, CDR1 is SGHRS and CDR2 YFSETQ. The CDR3 sequence is CASSLGTTVSYNEQFF. The CDR3 bases are TGCGCCAGCAGCTTGGGGACGACGGTTTCCTACAATGAGCAGTTCTTC.

The chain combines TRBV7-2 with TRBJ2-1; TRBD2 might be the D (7 bases). Trimming stripped 3 bases from V and 6 bases from J, with 15 bases between. CDR3 size: 15 residues. Germline assignment: CDR1 SGHTA and CDR2 FQGNSA. This CDR3 is CASSLVGGQSNEQFF. The CDR3 DNA follows: TGTGCCAGCAGCTTGGTCGGGGGGCAAAGCAATGAGCAGTTCTTC.